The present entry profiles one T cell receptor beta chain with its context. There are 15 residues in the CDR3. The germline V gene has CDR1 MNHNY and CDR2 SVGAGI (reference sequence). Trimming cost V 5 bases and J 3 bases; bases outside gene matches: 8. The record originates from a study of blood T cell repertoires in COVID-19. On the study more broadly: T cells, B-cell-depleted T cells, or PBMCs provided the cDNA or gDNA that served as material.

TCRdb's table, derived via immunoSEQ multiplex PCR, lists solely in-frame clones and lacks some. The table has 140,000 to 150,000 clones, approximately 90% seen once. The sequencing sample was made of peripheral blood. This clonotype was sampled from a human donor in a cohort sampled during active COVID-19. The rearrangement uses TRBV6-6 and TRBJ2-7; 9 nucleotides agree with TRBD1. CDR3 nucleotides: TGTGCCAGCAGTGGGCCTCAGACAGGGGGCTACGAGCAGTACTTC. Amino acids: CASSGPQTGGYEQYF.